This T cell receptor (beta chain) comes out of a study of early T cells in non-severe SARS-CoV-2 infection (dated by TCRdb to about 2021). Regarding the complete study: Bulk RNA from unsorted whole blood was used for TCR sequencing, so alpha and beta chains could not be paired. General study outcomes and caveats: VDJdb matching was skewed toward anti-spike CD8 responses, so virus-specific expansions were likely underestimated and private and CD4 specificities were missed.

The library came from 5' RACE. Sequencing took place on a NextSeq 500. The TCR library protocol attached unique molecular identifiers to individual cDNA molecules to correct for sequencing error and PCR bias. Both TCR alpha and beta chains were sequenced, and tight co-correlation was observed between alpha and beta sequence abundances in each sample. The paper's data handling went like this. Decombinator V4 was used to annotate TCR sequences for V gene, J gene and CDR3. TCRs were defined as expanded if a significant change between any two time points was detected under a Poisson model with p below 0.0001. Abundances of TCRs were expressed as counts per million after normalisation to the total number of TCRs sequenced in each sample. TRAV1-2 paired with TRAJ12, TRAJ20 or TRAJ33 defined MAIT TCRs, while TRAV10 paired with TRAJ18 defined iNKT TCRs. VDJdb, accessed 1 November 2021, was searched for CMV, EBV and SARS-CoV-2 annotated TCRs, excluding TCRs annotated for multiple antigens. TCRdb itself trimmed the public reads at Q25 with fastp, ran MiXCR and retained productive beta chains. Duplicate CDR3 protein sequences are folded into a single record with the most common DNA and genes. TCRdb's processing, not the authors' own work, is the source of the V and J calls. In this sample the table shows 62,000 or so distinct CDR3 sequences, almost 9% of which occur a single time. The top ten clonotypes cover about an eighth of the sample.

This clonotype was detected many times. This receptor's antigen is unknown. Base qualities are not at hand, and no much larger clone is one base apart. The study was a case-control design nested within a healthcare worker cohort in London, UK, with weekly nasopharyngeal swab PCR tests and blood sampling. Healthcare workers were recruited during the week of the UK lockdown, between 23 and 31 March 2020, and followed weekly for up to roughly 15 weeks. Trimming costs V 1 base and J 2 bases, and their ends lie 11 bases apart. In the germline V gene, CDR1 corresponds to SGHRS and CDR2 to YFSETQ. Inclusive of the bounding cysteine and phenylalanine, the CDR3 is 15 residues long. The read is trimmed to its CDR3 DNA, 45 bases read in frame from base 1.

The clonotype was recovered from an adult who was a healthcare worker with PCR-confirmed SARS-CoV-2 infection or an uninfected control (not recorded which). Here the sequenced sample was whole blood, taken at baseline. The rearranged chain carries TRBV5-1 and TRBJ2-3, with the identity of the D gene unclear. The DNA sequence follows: TGCGCCAGCAGCTTGATGAGGCCAGACACAGATACGCAGTATTTT. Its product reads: CASSLMRPDTDTQYF.